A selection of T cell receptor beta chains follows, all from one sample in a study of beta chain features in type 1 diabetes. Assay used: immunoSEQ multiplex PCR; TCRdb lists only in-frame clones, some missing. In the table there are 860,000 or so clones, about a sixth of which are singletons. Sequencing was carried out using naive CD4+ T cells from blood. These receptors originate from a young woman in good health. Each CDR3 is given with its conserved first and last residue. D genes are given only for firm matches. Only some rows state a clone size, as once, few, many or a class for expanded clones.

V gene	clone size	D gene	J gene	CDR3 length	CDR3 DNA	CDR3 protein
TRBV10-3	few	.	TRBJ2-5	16	TGTGCCATAGGGGGTAGTAGCGGGCTATACCAAGAGACCCAGTACTTC	CAIGGSSGLYQETQYF
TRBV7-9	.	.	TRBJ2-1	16	TGTGCCAGCAGCTTTTTTCCCCAAGCCTCCTACAATGAGCAGTTCTTC	CASSFFPQASYNEQFF
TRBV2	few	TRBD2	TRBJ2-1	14	TGTGCCAGCAGTGTTACTAGCGGGCACAATGAGCAGTTCTTC	CASSVTSGHNEQFF
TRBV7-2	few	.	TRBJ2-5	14	TGTGCCAGCGGGGACCGCAGGGGCGGCGAGACCCAGTACTTC	CASGDRRGGETQYF
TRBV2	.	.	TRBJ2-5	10	TGTGCCAGCGGTCAAGAGACCCAGTACTTC	CASGQETQYF
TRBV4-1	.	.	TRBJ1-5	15	TGCGCCAGCAGCCAAGGCAGGGAAGCGGATCAGCCCCAGCATTTT	CASSQGREADQPQHF
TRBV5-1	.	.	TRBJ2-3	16	TGCGCCAGCAGCTTGGCCCTCGGAACAATGACAGATACGCAGTATTTT	CASSLALGTMTDTQYF
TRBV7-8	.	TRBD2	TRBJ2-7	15	TGTGCCAGCAGCTTAGCCATAGCGGGGCTCTACGAGCAGTACTTC	CASSLAIAGLYEQYF
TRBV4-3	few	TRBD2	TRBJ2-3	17	TGCGCCAGCAGCCAAGCTATAGCGGGAGGGCCAACAGATACGCAGTATTTT	CASSQAIAGGPTDTQYF
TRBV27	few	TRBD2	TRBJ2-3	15	TGTGCCAGCAGTTTACGGGAGGCGGGTGGGGATACGCAGTATTTT	CASSLREAGGDTQYF
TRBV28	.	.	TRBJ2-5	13	TGTGCCAGCAGTTTGGGGAACCAAGAGACCCAGTACTTC	CASSLGNQETQYF
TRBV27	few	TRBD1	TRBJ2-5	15	TGTGCCAGCAGTTTATCGACAGGGACCTCGGGGACCCAGTACTTC	CASSLSTGTSGTQYF
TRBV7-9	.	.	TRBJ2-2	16	TGTGCCAGCAGCTTACACCCCCGGGGATACACCGGGGAGCTGTTTTTT	CASSLHPRGYTGELFF
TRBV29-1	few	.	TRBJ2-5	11	TGCAGCGTTATCATAGCGGAGCCCCAGTACTTC	CSVIIAEPQYF
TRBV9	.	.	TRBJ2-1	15	TGTGCCAGCAGCGTATTAGGCGAATCCTACAATGAGCAGTTCTTC	CASSVLGESYNEQFF
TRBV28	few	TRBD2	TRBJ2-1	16	TGTGCCAGCAGTCCATTGCCAGCGGGAGGGCCAGATGAGCAGTTCTTC	CASSPLPAGGPDEQFF
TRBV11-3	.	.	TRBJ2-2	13	TGTGCCAGCAGCTTAGAATTCGGCGGGGAGCTGTTTTTT	CASSLEFGGELFF
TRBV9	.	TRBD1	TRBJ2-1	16	TGTGCCAGCAGCGTAGCCACAGGGGGTAGTTATGATGAGCAGTTCTTC	CASSVATGGSYDEQFF
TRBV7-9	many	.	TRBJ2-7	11	TGTGCCAGCAGCTTTAGCTACGAGCAGTACTTC	CASSFSYEQYF
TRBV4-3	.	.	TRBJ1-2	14	TGCGCCAGCAGCCGGGGGACACTTGATGGGGGCTACACCTTC	CASSRGTLDGGYTF
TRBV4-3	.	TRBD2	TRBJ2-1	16	TGCGCCAGCAGCCAAGCGGGGACTAGCTCCTACAATGAGCAGTTCTTC	CASSQAGTSSYNEQFF
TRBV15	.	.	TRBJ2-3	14	TGTGCCACCAGCAACCGGGGGCGCACAGATACGCAGTATTTT	CATSNRGRTDTQYF
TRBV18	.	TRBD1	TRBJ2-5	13	TGTGCCAGCTCACAACAGGGGGAGGAGACCCAGTACTTC	CASSQQGEETQYF
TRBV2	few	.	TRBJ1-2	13	TGTGCCAGCCTCCAAAAAATCGACTATGGCTACACCTTC	CASLQKIDYGYTF
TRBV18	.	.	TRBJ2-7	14	TGTGCCAGCTCCCTACAAGGGGAAGGGCTGGAGCAGTACTTC	CASSLQGEGLEQYF
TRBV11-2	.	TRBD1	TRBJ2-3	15	TGTGCCAGCAGCTCGTCCGGGACAGGGACAGATACGCAGTATTTT	CASSSSGTGTDTQYF
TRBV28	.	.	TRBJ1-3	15	TGTGCCAGCACCCGGACGAGGGGCTCTGGAAACACCATATATTTT	CASTRTRGSGNTIYF
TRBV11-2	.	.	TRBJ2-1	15	TGTGCCAGCAGCTTCAGGACTTTGTCCTACAATGAGCAGTTCTTC	CASSFRTLSYNEQFF
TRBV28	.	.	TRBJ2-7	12	TGTGCCAGCAGTTTTATGTCCTACGAGCAGTACTTC	CASSFMSYEQYF
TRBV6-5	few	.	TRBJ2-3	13	TGTGCCAGCAAACCGGACAGCACAGATACGCAGTATTTT	CASKPDSTDTQYF
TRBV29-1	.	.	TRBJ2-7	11	TGCAGCCACCTAAGCGGCTACGAGCAGTACTTC	CSHLSGYEQYF
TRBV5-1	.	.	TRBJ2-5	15	TGCGCCAGCAGCCAACCCTGGGGGCCGGGAAAGACCCAGTACTTC	CASSQPWGPGKTQYF